Following are 14 T cell receptor beta chains from one sample sequenced in a study of shared clonotypes between healthy human individuals. Method: immunoSEQ multiplex PCR; TCRdb's copy keeps in-frame clones and lacks some. The sample contains approximately 2.4 million clones, around 95% of which appear only once. Sequences were obtained from naive CD4+ T cells sorted from blood. Indicated subset: CD45RA+ positively selected. The receptors were gathered from a man aged 18 to 30 in good health.

On this clone itself: Other DNA sequences in this specimen translate into the identical CDR3. This sequence joins TRBV30 and TRBJ2-7; the match to TRBD1 covers 9 bases. V shed 5 bases, J shed 7 bases, and the junction held 3 bases outside the gene matches. CDR3 length: 11 amino acids. Germline lookup yields CDR1 GTSNPN and CDR2 SVGIG (reference sequence). The CDR3 is CAWDRGYEQYF. In DNA form, the CDR3 reads TGTGCCTGGGACAGGGGGTATGAGCAGTACTTC.

The rearrangement uses TRBV5-4 and TRBJ2-2; no clear D. This CDR3 has 12 residues. Germline CDR1 and CDR2: SGHNT and YYREEE (reference sequence). The germline V and J ends were trimmed by 6 bases and 1 base, with 4 bases remaining between them. The CDR3 coding sequence is TGTGCCAGCAAGGAGAACACCGGGGAGCTGTTTTTT. It is translated as CASKENTGELFF.

The V and J genes are TRBV6-1 and TRBJ2-7; a possible D gene is TRBD1 (5 bases). Between the trimmed V and J ends, which lost 1 base and 2 bases, there was a span of 9 bases. In germline, CDR1 is MNHNS, CDR2 SASEGT. The CDR3 extends over 14 amino acids. CDR3 sequence reads: CASSEVGATYEQYF. CDR3 bases: TGTGCCAGCAGTGAAGTTGGGGCCACCTACGAGCAGTACTTC.

This chain connects TRBV6-6 to TRBJ2-7; 8 bases align to TRBD2. The V segment lost 5 bases and the J segment 2 bases; nucleotides outside the gene matches: 11. This CDR3 region has 16 residues. CDR1 and CDR2 (germline): MNHNY, SVGAGI (reference sequence). The CDR3 sequence is CASSRIPSGGTYEQYF. The DNA for the CDR3 is TGTGCCAGCAGTAGAATCCCAAGCGGGGGAACCTACGAGCAGTACTTC.

The gene calls are TRBV25-1 and TRBJ2-7, with D perhaps matching TRBD1 or TRBD2 (5 bases each). The CDR3 totals 14 residues. Trimming shortened V by 1 base and J by 2 bases, and 9 bases separated the two germline ends. Per the germline V gene, CDR1 is MGHDK and CDR2 is SYGVNS. The DNA for the CDR3 is TGTGCCAGCAGTGAATGGGACGGAACCTACGAGCAGTACTTC. Translation: CASSEWDGTYEQYF.

A note on this clone: The sample holds other DNA sequences that translate to the same CDR3. This chain links TRBV6-5 with TRBJ2-7, with D maybe TRBD1 (6 bases). This CDR3 contains 14 residues. Germline lookup yields CDR1 MNHEY and CDR2 SVGAGI. V dropped 0 bases and J dropped 4 bases, with 10 bases sitting between them. The CDR3 reads CASSYSQGRYEQYF. The CDR3 bases are TGTGCCAGCAGTTACTCCCAGGGGAGATACGAGCAGTACTTC.

The gene calls are TRBV2 and TRBJ1-5, with no clear D. Trimming took off 2 bases at V and 3 bases at J, with 11 bases between the two ends. The CDR3 loop spans 15 amino acids. The germline CDR1 and CDR2 sequences are SNHLY and FYNNEI. The CDR3 spells CASSERVRINQPQHF. The CDR3 bases are TGTGCCAGCAGTGAACGCGTCAGGATCAATCAGCCCCAGCATTTT.

The chain has TRBV6-5 and TRBJ2-1; a weak D match, TRBD1 (7 bases). Trimming stripped 2 bases from V and 10 bases from J, with 15 bases between. Germline-derived CDR1 and CDR2 are MNHEY and SVGAGI. CDR3 size: 14 residues. CDR3 sequence (DNA): TGTGCCAGCAGTTACGCTCCAGGGGGGCGGGAGCAGTTCTTC. Amino acid sequence: CASSYAPGGREQFF.

J is TRBJ1-2 and V is TRBV30; no firm D call. Trimming took off 0 bases at V and 2 bases at J, with 13 bases between the two ends. The germline V gene has CDR1 GTSNPN and CDR2 SVGIG (reference sequence). The CDR3 extends over 15 amino acids. CDR3 nucleotides: TGTGCCTGGAGTGTCCGAGGATCGGTCAACTATGGCTACACCTTC. Protein product: CAWSVRGSVNYGYTF. The complete variable domain, with remaining parts taken from reference TRBV30 and TRBJ1-2, reads SQTIHQWPATLVQPVGSPLSLECTVEGTSNPNLYWYRQAAGRGLQLLFYSVGIGQISSEVPQNLSASRPQDRQFILSSKKLLLSDSGFYLCAWSVRGSVNYGYTFGSGTRLTVV.

This clone has just a few counts. The J gene is TRBJ2-2, the V gene TRBV2; tentatively, D is TRBD1 (5 bases). V was trimmed by 4 bases and J by 4 bases, leaving 7 bases between them. Germline V gives CDR1 SNHLY, CDR2 FYNNEI. This CDR3 has 13 residues. The CDR3 sequence is CASSGQITGELFF. The CDR3 region has the DNA TGTGCCAGCAGTGGACAGATCACCGGGGAGCTGTTTTTT.

The rearrangement uses TRBV14 and TRBJ2-7; no clear D. CDR1 and CDR2 (germline): SGHDN, FVKESK. The CDR3 contains 15 residues. V gave up 0 bases and J gave up 3 bases, with 12 bases separating them. As DNA, the CDR3 is TGTGCCAGCAGCCAAGAATTTGGCGTCGACTACGAGCAGTACTTC. Protein: CASSQEFGVDYEQYF.

V usage is TRBV2 and J usage is TRBJ2-7, with 8 positions matching TRBD1. This CDR3 has 14 residues. V dropped 3 bases and J dropped 1; count of bases not matched to a gene: 2. Germline lookup yields CDR1 SNHLY and CDR2 FYNNEI. As DNA, the CDR3 is TGTGCCAGCAGTGACTGGGACAGGTCCTACGAGCAGTACTTC. Its protein product is CASSDWDRSYEQYF. Together with reference TRBV2 and TRBJ2-7, the CDR3 gives the full variable domain: EPEVTQTPSHQVTQMGQEVILRCVPISNHLYFYWYRQILGQKVEFLVSFYNNEISEKSEIFDDQFSVERPDGSNFTLKIRSTKLEDSAMYFCASSDWDRSYEQYFGPGTRLTVT.

V is TRBV10-2 and J is TRBJ2-5; D possibly uses TRBD1 or TRBD2 (5 bases each). CDR1 and CDR2 from the germline V gene are WSHSY and SAAADI. The CDR3 spans 14 residues. Trimming cost V 5 bases and J 2 bases, with 12 bases left between them. CDR3 in DNA: TGCGCCAGCAGTTTCGGGGCAGCTCAAGAGACCCAGTACTTC. This encodes CASSFGAAQETQYF.

The chain uses TRBV19 and TRBJ2-5; D gene ambiguous. Germline V gene data show CDR1 as LNHDA and CDR2 as SQIVND (reference sequence). V lost 5 bases, J lost 4 bases, and 11 bases lay in between. This CDR3 has 13 amino acids. The CDR3 reads CASSPSGPETQYF. CDR3 bases: TGTGCCAGTAGTCCTTCCGGTCCAGAGACCCAGTACTTC. Complete variable domain (other parts from reference TRBV19 and TRBJ2-5): DGGITQSPKYLFRKEGQNVTLSCEQNLNHDAMYWYRQDPGQGLRLIYYSQIVNDFQKGDIAEGYSVSREKKESFPLTVTSAQKNPTAFYLCASSPSGPETQYFGPGTRLLVL.